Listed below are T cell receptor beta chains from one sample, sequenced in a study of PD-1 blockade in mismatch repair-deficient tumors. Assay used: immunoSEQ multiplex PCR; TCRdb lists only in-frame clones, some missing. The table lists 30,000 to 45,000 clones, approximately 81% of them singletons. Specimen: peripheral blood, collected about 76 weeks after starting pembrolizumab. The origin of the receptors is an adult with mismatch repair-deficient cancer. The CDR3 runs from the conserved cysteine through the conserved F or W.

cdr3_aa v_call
CSVEGTTAKQETQYF TRBV29-1
CASSSTSESSYEQYF TRBV6-5
CASSLGQGDTDTQYF TRBV5-8
CASSLDFYSNQPQHF TRBV7-2
CASRKDTGELFF TRBV2
CASSPKKNTEAFF TRBV18
CASSQLGTQETQYF TRBV14
CASSRTSGILGSYNEQFF TRBV7-6
CASSDMDRSYLGAQYF TRBV6-1
CASSRLAGSWEQYF TRBV7-6
CAISGSPDSTYNEQFF TRBV10-3
CSPARALSDTQYF TRBV29-1
CASSEGGTNTEAFF TRBV2
CASSLRASGGYNEQFF TRBV9
CASSQTNYNEQFF TRBV14
CASSYWTSGSNEQFF TRBV27
CASRWGVGNMNTEAFF TRBV27
CASSPTRGRNIF TRBV6-6
CASSFQGSSTEAFF TRBV5-1
CASSEGKRERGTGELFF TRBV9
CASSTTGQRYGYTF TRBV9
CASSYPGGGAYYEQYF TRBV7-6
CASSLGLRTQETQYF TRBV7-6
CAWQGSYEQYF TRBV30